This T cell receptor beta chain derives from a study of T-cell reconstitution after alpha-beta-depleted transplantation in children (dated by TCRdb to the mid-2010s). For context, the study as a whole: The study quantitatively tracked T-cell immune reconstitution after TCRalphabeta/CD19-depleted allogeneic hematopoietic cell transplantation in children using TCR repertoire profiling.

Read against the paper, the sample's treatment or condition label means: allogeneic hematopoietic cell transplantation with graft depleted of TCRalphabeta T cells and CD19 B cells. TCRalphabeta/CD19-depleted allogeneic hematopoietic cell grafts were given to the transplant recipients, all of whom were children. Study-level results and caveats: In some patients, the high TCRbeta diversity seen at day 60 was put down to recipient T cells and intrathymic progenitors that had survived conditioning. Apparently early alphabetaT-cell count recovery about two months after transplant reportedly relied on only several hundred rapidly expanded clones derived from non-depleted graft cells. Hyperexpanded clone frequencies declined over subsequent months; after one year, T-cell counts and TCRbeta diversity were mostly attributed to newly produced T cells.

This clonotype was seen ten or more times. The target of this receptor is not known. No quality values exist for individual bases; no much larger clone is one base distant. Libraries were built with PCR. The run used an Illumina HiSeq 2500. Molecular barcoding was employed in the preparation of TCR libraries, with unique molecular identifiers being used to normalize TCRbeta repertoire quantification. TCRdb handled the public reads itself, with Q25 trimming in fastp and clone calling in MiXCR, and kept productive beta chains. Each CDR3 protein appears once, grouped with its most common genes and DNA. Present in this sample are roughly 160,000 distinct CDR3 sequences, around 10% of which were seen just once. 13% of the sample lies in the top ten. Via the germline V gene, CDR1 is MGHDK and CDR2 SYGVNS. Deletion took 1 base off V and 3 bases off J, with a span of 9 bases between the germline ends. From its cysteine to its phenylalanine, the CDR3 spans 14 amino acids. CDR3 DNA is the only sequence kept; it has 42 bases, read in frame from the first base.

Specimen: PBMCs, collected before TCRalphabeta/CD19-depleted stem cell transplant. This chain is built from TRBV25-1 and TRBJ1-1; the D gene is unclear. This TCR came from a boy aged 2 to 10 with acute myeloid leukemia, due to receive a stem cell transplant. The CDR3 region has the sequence CASSEWGGDTEAFF. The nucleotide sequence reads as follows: TGTGCCAGCAGTGAATGGGGAGGCGACACTGAAGCTTTCTTT.